This TCR beta chain was found in a study of blood T cell repertoires in COVID-19. Study in general: Nucleic acid was either cDNA or gDNA, and it came from T cells, B-cell-depleted T cells, or PBMCs.

The CDR3 length is 14 residues. Trimming pared 7 bases from V and 7 bases from J, leaving 18 bases between. CDR1 is MDHEN, CDR2 SYDVKM, per germline. One Seattle source followed patients from active infection through their disease course. Authors' methods: Reference gene primer amplification yielded estimated nucleated cell counts. The repertoire was sequenced with immunoSEQ multiplex PCR; TCRdb's copy has only in-frame clones and lacks some. That table furnishes V, J and clone size, whereas the DNA furnished D and trimming. Of 200,000 to 250,000 clones listed, approximately 85% are singletons. The source is a woman aged 70-85 years with COVID-19, enrolled during active disease. The sequencing input was peripheral blood. The chain joins TRBV28 to TRBJ2-3; TRBD1 is a possible D gene (6 bases). DNA for the CDR3: TGTGCCAGCACCTTGACAGGACCACAATATACGCAGTATTTT. It codes for CASTLTGPQYTQYF.